Shown below are 10 T cell receptor beta chains from a single sample sequenced in a study of T cell repertoires in cytomegalovirus infection. TCRdb re-called the reads with MiXCR, one entry per CDR3 protein. The sample has hundreds of thousands of distinct CDR3 sequences; about a sixth are singletons. Sequencing was performed on PBMCs. These receptors came from a human donor in good health (CMV status not recorded). Some clones in this sample may be carry-over from other donors' samples.

The J gene is TRBJ2-5, the V gene TRBV28; 12 positions match TRBD2. Trimming took 4 bases from V and 5 from J; bases not matched to a gene: 11. CDR3 length: 17 amino acids. Germline V lookup: CDR1 MDHEN, CDR2 SYDVKM. The CDR3 coding sequence is TGTGCCAGCAGTTACCTCAGGACTAGCGGGGACGCGGAGACCCAGTACTTC. It is translated as CASSYLRTSGDAETQYF.

This clonotype has just a few counts. At one boundary the junction diverges from the germline segment, which might be a read error. The rearrangement joins TRBV5-1 to TRBJ1-5; D remains unclear. The CDR3 has 13 residues. Germline V CDR1 and CDR2: SGHRS, YFSETQ. The DNA of the CDR3 is TGCGCCAGCAGCTTTAATGGCAACCAGCCCCAGCATTTT. Its protein product is CASSFNGNQPQHF.

This clonotype was seen at least ten times. This chain links TRBV7-9 with TRBJ2-7, with 10 bases lining up with TRBD1. Germline loops: CDR1 SEHNR, CDR2 FQNEAQ (reference sequence). V trimming: 2 bases; J trimming: 5 bases; junction bases outside the gene matches: 3. This CDR3 has 14 amino acids. CDR3 coding DNA: TGTGCCAGCAGCTTATTGACAGGGGGCAACGAGCAGTACTTC. Amino acid sequence: CASSLLTGGNEQYF. The whole variable domain, filled in from reference TRBV7-9 and TRBJ2-7, reads DTGVSQNPRHKITKRGQNVTFRCDPISEHNRLYWYRQTLGQGPEFLTYFQNEAQLEKSRLLSDRFSAERPKGSFSTLEIQRTEQGDSAMYLCASSLLTGGNEQYFGPGTRLTVT.

The table lists this clonotype with a few counts. The rearrangement uses TRBV20-1 and TRBJ1-6, with D perhaps TRBD1 (5 bases). Trimming shortened V by 0 bases and J by 10 bases, and 19 bases separated the two germline ends. This CDR3 contains 16 residues. Germline CDR1 DFQATT, CDR2 SNEGSKA (reference sequence). Here the CDR3 DNA reads TGCAGTGCTAGAGATCTGGGCAGGGAAGGTGGATCACCCCTCCACTTT. The encoded protein is CSARDLGREGGSPLHF.

This clonotype was recorded many times. In DNA, the CDR3 is TGTGCCAGCAGCTTCTCCGCGGGACAGGGGGATCAGCCCCAGCATTTT. Translated: CASSFSAGQGDQPQHF. The rearrangement joins TRBV5-6 to TRBJ1-5; 11 bases map to TRBD1. V was pared by 2 bases and J by 5 bases, with 6 bases of the junction left unmatched. CDR1 and CDR2 (germline): SGHDT, YYEEEE. The CDR3 sequence is 16 residues long.

This clonotype occurred many times. The rearrangement joins TRBV7-2 to TRBJ2-3, with 8 bases aligning to TRBD2. The CDR3 runs 15 residues. Trimming removed 4 bases from V and 5 bases from J; junction bases left unmatched: 8. Germline V gene lookup returns CDR1 SGHTA and CDR2 FQGNSA. CDR3 protein: CASSSFMGLEDTQYF. In nucleotides, the CDR3 is TGTGCCAGCAGCTCATTTATGGGACTAGAAGATACGCAGTATTTT.

The chain couples TRBV19 to TRBJ2-3; the D is unclear. The CDR3 covers 15 residues. Trimming took off 7 bases at V and 0 bases at J, with 14 bases between the two ends. The germline CDR1 and CDR2 sequences are LNHDA and SQIVND (reference sequence). CDR3 in amino acids: CASTPNVPSTDTQYF. In DNA, the CDR3 is TGTGCCAGTACCCCAAACGTCCCTAGCACAGATACGCAGTATTTT.

The rearrangement joins TRBV24-1 to TRBJ2-1; 8 bases are shared with TRBD2. The CDR3 is 17 residues long. V was clipped by 2 bases and J by 4 bases; unmatched bases: 9. The germline V gene has CDR1 KGHDR and CDR2 SFDVKD. The CDR3, as DNA: TGTGCCACCAGTGATTCGCAACGGGGGGGCGTGTACAATGAGCAGTTCTTC. Translating gives CATSDSQRGGVYNEQFF.

This clonotype was observed at least ten times. This sequence joins TRBV6-5 and TRBJ1-1, with 7 nucleotides matching TRBD1. Germline trimming cut 2 bases from V and 9 bases from J; bases unmatched to any gene: 12. Germline values: CDR1 MNHEY, CDR2 SVGAGI. There are 15 residues in the CDR3. The CDR3 loop is CASSYLGTAGDKAFF. The CDR3 nucleotides are TGTGCCAGCAGTTACCTTGGGACAGCAGGTGACAAAGCTTTCTTT.

This clonotype was seen many times. This chain links TRBV7-9 with TRBJ1-5; no reliable D call. Trimming took off 2 bases at V and 6 bases at J, with 8 bases between the two ends. CDR1 is SEHNR and CDR2 is FQNEAQ in the germline V gene (reference sequence). This CDR3 is built from 13 residues. The CDR3 DNA is TGTGCCAGCAGCTTACAGGAAGGTCAGCCCCAGCATTTT. Translated: CASSLQEGQPQHF.